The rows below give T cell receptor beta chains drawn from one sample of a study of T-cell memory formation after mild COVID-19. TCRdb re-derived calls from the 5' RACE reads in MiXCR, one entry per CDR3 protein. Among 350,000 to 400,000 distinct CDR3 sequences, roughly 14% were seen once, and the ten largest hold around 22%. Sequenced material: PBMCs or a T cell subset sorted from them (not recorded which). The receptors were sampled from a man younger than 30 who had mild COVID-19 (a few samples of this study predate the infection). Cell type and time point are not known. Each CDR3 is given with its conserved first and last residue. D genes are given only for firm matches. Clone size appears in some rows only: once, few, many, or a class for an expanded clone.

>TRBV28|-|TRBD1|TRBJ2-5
CASSLSQGAETQYF
TGTGCCAGCAGTTTATCACAGGGGGCAGAGACCCAGTACTTC
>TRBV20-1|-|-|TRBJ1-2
CSARDRMQPTNYGYTF
TGCAGTGCTAGAGATCGGATGCAGCCGACCAACTATGGCTACACCTTC
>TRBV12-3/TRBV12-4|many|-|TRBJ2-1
CASSWDSGNQGNEQFF
TGTGCCAGCAGTTGGGACAGCGGGAATCAGGGCAATGAGCAGTTCTTC
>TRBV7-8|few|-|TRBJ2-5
CASSLGRNRETQYF
TGTGCCAGCAGCTTAGGACGTAACCGAGAGACCCAGTACTTC
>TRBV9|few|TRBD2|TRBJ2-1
CASSVVSGGAGGNEQFF
TGTGCCAGCAGCGTAGTTAGCGGGGGGGCCGGCGGTAATGAGCAGTTCTTC
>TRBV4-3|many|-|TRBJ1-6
CASSQAGAADSPLHF
TGCGCCAGCAGCCAAGCAGGGGCGGCAGATTCACCCCTCCACTTT
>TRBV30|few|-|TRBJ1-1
CAWSVGSYTEAFF
TGTGCCTGGAGTGTTGGGTCGTACACTGAAGCTTTCTTT
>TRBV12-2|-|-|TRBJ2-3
CASRPSWGGVRANTQYF
TGTGCAAGTCGCCCGAGCTGGGGGGGAGTCCGGGCGAATACGCAGTATTTT
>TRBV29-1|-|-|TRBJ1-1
CSVEWGRGGWTEAFF
TGCAGCGTTGAGTGGGGCAGGGGAGGTTGGACTGAAGCTTTCTTT
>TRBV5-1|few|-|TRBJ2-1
CASSLGVLSYNEQFF
TGCGCCAGCAGCTTGGGGGTTCTCTCCTACAATGAGCAGTTCTTC
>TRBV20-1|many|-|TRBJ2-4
CSARSSPGGALQNIQYF
TGCAGTGCTAGATCCTCACCTGGGGGCGCGTTACAAAACATTCAGTACTTC
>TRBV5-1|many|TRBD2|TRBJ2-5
CATAGEGPQETQYF
TGCGCCACCGCGGGGGAAGGTCCCCAAGAGACCCAGTACTTC
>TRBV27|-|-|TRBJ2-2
CASSQRGGHTGELFF
TGTGCCAGCAGCCAAAGAGGGGGGCACACCGGGGAGCTGTTTTTT
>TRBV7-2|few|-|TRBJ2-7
CASSSQGGITYEQYF
TGTGCCAGCAGCTCGCAGGGGGGGATTACCTACGAGCAGTACTTC
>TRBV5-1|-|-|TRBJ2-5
CASSWTVQETQYF
TGCGCCAGCAGCTGGACAGTACAAGAGACCCAGTACTTC
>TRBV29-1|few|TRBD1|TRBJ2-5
CSVDRGWETQYF
TGCAGCGTTGACAGGGGGTGGGAGACCCAGTACTTC
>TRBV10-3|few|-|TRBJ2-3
CAITSNSFTDTQYF
TGTGCCATCACGAGTAATAGCTTCACAGATACGCAGTATTTT
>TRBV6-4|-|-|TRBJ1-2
CASSAEQGGYGYTF
TGTGCCAGCAGTGCCGAACAGGGAGGCTATGGCTACACCTTC
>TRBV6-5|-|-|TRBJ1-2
CASSYALGGSYGYTF
TGTGCCAGCAGTTACGCTTTAGGAGGATCCTATGGCTACACCTTC
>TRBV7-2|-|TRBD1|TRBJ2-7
CASSLSAGTGAYEQYF
TGTGCCAGCAGCTTGTCGGCCGGGACAGGGGCCTACGAGCAGTACTTC
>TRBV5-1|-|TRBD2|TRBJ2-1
CASSYLERGTYNEQFF
TGCGCCAGCAGCTACCTAGAGCGGGGAACCTACAATGAGCAGTTCTTC
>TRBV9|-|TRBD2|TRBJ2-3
CASSVSGTSGGATDTQYF
TGTGCCAGCAGCGTAAGCGGGACTAGCGGGGGGGCAACAGATACGCAGTATTTT
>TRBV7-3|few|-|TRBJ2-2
CASSHSRGATNTGELFF
TGTGCCAGCAGCCATTCTCGGGGGGCCACTAACACCGGGGAGCTGTTTTTT
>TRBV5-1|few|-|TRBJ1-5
CASSLGANPYQPQHF
TGCGCCAGCAGCTTGGGCGCGAACCCGTATCAGCCCCAGCATTTT
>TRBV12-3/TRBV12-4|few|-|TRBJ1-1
CASSWANTEAFF
TGTGCCAGCAGTTGGGCGAACACTGAAGCTTTCTTT
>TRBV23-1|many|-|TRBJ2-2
CASSISTGNTGELFF
TGCGCCAGCAGTATTTCGACAGGGAACACCGGGGAGCTGTTTTTT
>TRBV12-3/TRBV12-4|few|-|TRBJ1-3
CASTWASSGNTIYF
TGTGCCAGCACTTGGGCCAGCTCTGGAAACACCATATATTTT
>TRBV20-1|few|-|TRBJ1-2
CSAWERTNYGYTF
TGCAGTGCCTGGGAGCGAACTAACTATGGCTACACCTTC
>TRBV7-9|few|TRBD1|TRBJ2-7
CASSPAQPGGNEQYF
TGTGCCAGCAGCCCCGCCCAGCCAGGGGGCAACGAGCAGTACTTC
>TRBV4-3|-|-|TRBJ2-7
CASSQDSSGQIEQYF
TGCGCCAGCAGCCAAGATAGCTCAGGACAGATCGAGCAGTACTTC
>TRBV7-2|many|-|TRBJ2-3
CASSPTRAGNTQYF
TGTGCCAGCAGCCCGACGAGGGCGGGCAATACGCAGTATTTT
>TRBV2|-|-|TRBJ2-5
CASSGRDQETQYF
TGTGCCAGCAGTGGCAGGGATCAAGAGACCCAGTACTTC
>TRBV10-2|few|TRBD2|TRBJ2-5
CASQSSGYQETQYF
TGCGCCTCCCAGAGTAGCGGGTACCAAGAGACCCAGTACTTC
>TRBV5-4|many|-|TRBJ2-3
CASSLSSSRLGDTQYF
TGTGCCAGCAGCTTGAGCTCTAGTAGGTTGGGAGATACGCAGTATTTT
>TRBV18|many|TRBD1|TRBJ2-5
CASSPRTDREETQYF
TGTGCCAGCTCACCACGAACCGACAGGGAGGAGACCCAGTACTTC
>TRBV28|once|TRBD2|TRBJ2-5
CASSLGLAGGRKTQYF
TGTGCCAGCAGTTTAGGTCTAGCGGGGGGGCGGAAGACCCAGTACTTC
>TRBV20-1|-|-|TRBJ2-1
CSAREIIGRPSVVDEQFF
TGCAGTGCTAGAGAAATCATCGGGAGACCGTCCGTTGTCGATGAGCAGTTCTTC
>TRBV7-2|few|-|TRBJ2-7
CASSLGGRRYEQYF
TGTGCCAGCAGCTTAGGAGGGAGGCGGTACGAGCAGTACTTC